Listed here are 23 T cell receptor beta chains from one sample, sequenced in a study of blood T cell repertoires in COVID-19. The repertoire was sequenced with immunoSEQ multiplex PCR; TCRdb's copy has only in-frame clones and lacks some. The sample carries under 100,000 clones, under 90% recorded once. The sequenced sample consisted of peripheral blood. The receptors were gathered from a woman in her sixties or seventies with acute or convalescent COVID-19.

The V call is TRBV29-1, the J call TRBJ1-4; D gene unclear. The CDR3 has 11 residues. Germline V gene data show CDR1 as SQVTM and CDR2 as ANQGSEA. V was shortened by 2 bases and J by 10 bases, with 8 bases between the two germline ends. The CDR3 DNA sequence: TGCAGCGTTGAAACGCGGGGAAAACTGTTTTTT. The encoded protein is CSVETRGKLFF.

This clone was seen a few times. The rearrangement joins TRBV5-1 to TRBJ1-2; 7 bases are shared with TRBD1. J gave up 8 bases and V 0 bases, and 4 bases lay outside the gene matches. CDR1 SGHRS and CDR2 YFSETQ come from the germline V gene. The CDR3 has 13 residues. DNA of the CDR3: TGCGCCAGCAGCTTGGTGGACAGGAGCGGCTACACCTTC. It encodes CASSLVDRSGYTF.

This chain connects TRBV5-5 to TRBJ2-5; 7 bases are shared with TRBD1. Germline-derived CDR1 and CDR2 are SGHKS and YYEKEE (reference sequence). This CDR3 contains 14 residues. Losses at the gene ends were 4 bases for V and 5 bases for J; bases not matched to a gene: 8. The DNA of the CDR3 is TGTGCCAGCAGCGACAGGGATGTGTGGGAGACCCAGTACTTC. It encodes CASSDRDVWETQYF. Looking up the rest from reference TRBV5-5 and TRBJ2-5 gives the full variable domain: DAGVTQSPTHLIKTRGQQVTLRCSPISGHKSVSWYQQVLGQGPQFIFQYYEKEERGRGNFPDRFSARQFPNYSSELNVNALLLGDSALYLCASSDRDVWETQYFGPGTRLLVL.

The chain recombines TRBV11-2 with TRBJ2-1; the match to TRBD2 covers 7 bases. The CDR3 spans 17 residues. The trim removed 2 bases at V and 3 bases at J, leaving 10 bases unmatched. Germline CDR1 is SGHAT and CDR2 is FQNNGV. CDR3: CASSLYSSGGIYNEQFF. The CDR3, as DNA: TGTGCCAGCAGCTTATACTCTAGCGGAGGGATCTACAATGAGCAGTTCTTC. Full variable domain (missing parts from reference TRBV11-2 and TRBJ2-1): EAGVAQSPRYKIIEKRQSVAFWCNPISGHATLYWYQQILGQGPKLLIQFQNNGVVDDSQLPKDRFSAERLKGVDSTLKIQPAKLEDSAVYLCASSLYSSGGIYNEQFFGPGTRLTVL.

The chain uses TRBV10-1 and TRBJ2-1, with TRBD2 matching over 7 bases. The germline CDR1 and CDR2 sequences are WNHNN and SYGVQD (reference sequence). CDR3 length: 14 amino acids. V trimming: 7 bases; J trimming: 3 bases; junction bases outside the gene matches: 6. CDR3 nucleotides: TGCGCCAGCAACGGACTAGGCCTCTACAATGAGCAGTTCTTC. Its translation: CASNGLGLYNEQFF.

This chain connects TRBV10-2 to TRBJ2-7, with D unresolved. The germline gives CDR1 WSHSY, CDR2 SAAADI. V was cut by 0 bases and J by 5 bases, with 8 bases left in between. This CDR3 region has 13 residues. The CDR3 reads CASSESWANEQYV. The CDR3 coding sequence is TGCGCCAGCAGTGAGTCATGGGCGAACGAGCAGTACGTC.

The chain combines TRBV30 with TRBJ1-1, with D perhaps TRBD1 (5 bases). CDR1 GTSNPN and CDR2 SVGIG come from the germline V gene (reference sequence). The CDR3 extends over 12 amino acids. The V and J ends lost 0 bases and 8 bases respectively, with 10 bases between them. This CDR3 is CAWSVRGVEAFF. The CDR3 DNA is TGTGCCTGGAGTGTTCGGGGGGTCGAAGCTTTCTTT. Variable domain in full (rest from reference TRBV30 and TRBJ1-1): SQTIHQWPATLVQPVGSPLSLECTVEGTSNPNLYWYRQAAGRGLQLLFYSVGIGQISSEVPQNLSASRPQDRQFILSSKKLLLSDSGFYLCAWSVRGVEAFFGQGTRLTVV.

The genes are TRBV10-3 and TRBJ2-1, with 8 bases aligning to TRBD1. J gave up 4 bases and V 11 bases, and 10 bases lay outside the gene matches. Per germline, CDR1 ENHRY and CDR2 SYGVKD. The CDR3 is made up of 14 amino acids. The CDR3 here is CASSQGQGYNEQFF. CDR3 bases: TGTGCCTCCTCCCAAGGACAGGGATACAATGAGCAGTTCTTC.

The genes are TRBV19 and TRBJ1-2; tentatively, D is TRBD1 (5 bases). Trimming pared 9 bases from V and 0 bases from J, leaving 11 bases between. Looked up from germline, CDR1 is LNHDA and CDR2 is SQIVND (reference sequence). CDR3 length equals 13 residues. CDR3 region: CARGPKPNYGYTF. The CDR3 DNA sequence: TGTGCCAGGGGGCCAAAACCTAACTATGGCTACACCTTC.

A single count supports this clone. The J gene is TRBJ2-1, the V gene TRBV5-1; TRBD2 matches at 11 bases. The trim removed 0 bases at V and 6 bases at J, leaving 26 bases unmatched. CDR1 is SGHRS, CDR2 YFSETQ, per germline. This CDR3 contains 23 residues. The chain's CDR3 is CASSLALRLITSGSPSGSNEQFF. The CDR3 nucleotides read TGCGCCAGCAGCTTGGCCCTTCGCCTAATAACTAGCGGGAGCCCCAGCGGTTCCAATGAGCAGTTCTTC.

V gene TRBV29-1 combines with J gene TRBJ1-4; TRBD1 matches at 8 bases. With V trimmed by 7 bases and J by 5 bases, 3 bases remained unmatched. The length of the CDR3 is 12 residues. Germline loops: CDR1 SQVTM, CDR2 ANQGSEA. The CDR3 here is CSGRTGNEKLFF. CDR3 bases: TGCAGCGGACGGACAGGGAATGAAAAACTGTTTTTT.

The gene calls are TRBV14 and TRBJ2-3, with TRBD1 matching 10 bases. This CDR3 has 15 residues. The V gene end was trimmed by 3 bases and the J gene end by 2 bases; junction bases not matched to a gene: 2. Germline loops: CDR1 SGHDN, CDR2 FVKESK. CDR3 DNA sequence: TGTGCCAGCAGCCACGGGACAGGGGTCACAGATACGCAGTATTTT. As protein: CASSHGTGVTDTQYF. Combining the CDR3 with reference TRBV14 and TRBJ2-3 gives the whole variable domain EAGVTQFPSHSVIEKGQTVTLRCDPISGHDNLYWYRRVMGKEIKFLLHFVKESKQDESGMPNNRFLAERTGGTYSTLKVQPAELEDSGVYFCASSHGTGVTDTQYFGPGTRLTVL.

The chain couples TRBV12-3 or TRBV12-4 to TRBJ2-1; TRBD1 matches at 10 bases. V lost 10 bases, J lost 8 bases, and 5 bases stayed unmatched. CDR3 length: 12 amino acids. CDR3 coding DNA: TGTGCCACGGGACAGGGGTTCCATGAGCAGTTCTTC. The encoded protein is CATGQGFHEQFF.

J is TRBJ2-7 and V is TRBV18; 11 bases map to TRBD1. The CDR3 covers 15 residues. J was trimmed by 2 bases and V by 2 bases; bases with no gene match: 2. CDR1 is KGHSH and CDR2 is LQKENI in the germline V gene. CDR3 nucleotides: TGTGCCAGCTCACCAATGGGACAGGGGGCCTACGAGCAGTACGTC. The encoded protein is CASSPMGQGAYEQYV.

There are a few counts of this clone. The chain recombines TRBV11-2 with TRBJ2-2; TRBD1 is a possible D gene (5 bases). V was shortened by 0 bases and J by 3 bases, with 14 bases between the two germline ends. The CDR3 covers 17 residues. Germline lookup yields CDR1 SGHAT and CDR2 FQNNGV. The CDR3 region is CASSLEQAATHTGELFF. CDR3 nucleotides: TGTGCCAGCAGCTTAGAACAGGCGGCGACTCACACCGGGGAGCTGTTTTTT.

V and J are TRBV9 and TRBJ2-3, with TRBD1 matching 8 bases. V lost 4 bases and J lost 1; bases outside the gene matches: 2. Per germline, CDR1 SGDLS and CDR2 YYNGEE. The CDR3 sequence is 14 residues long. CDR3: CASSIQGGTDTQYF. The CDR3 DNA sequence: TGTGCCAGCAGCATACAGGGGGGCACAGATACGCAGTATTTT.

The rearrangement uses TRBV10-1 and TRBJ1-5; D unresolved. The CDR3 totals 14 residues. V lost 0 bases and J 4 bases, leaving 7 bases between the germline ends. The V gene's germline CDR1 is WNHNN and CDR2 SYGVQD (reference sequence). In DNA, the CDR3 is TGCGCCAGCAGTGAGTCTGGCAGAAATCAGCCCCAGCATTTT. This encodes CASSESGRNQPQHF.

J is TRBJ1-2 and V is TRBV30; D is unresolved. Trimming left V 1 base short and J 7 bases short, with 13 bases between. CDR1 is GTSNPN and CDR2 is SVGIG in the germline V gene (reference sequence). The length of the CDR3 is 13 residues. The chain's CDR3 is CAWSAILMSGYTF. CDR3 DNA: TGTGCCTGGAGTGCAATCCTGATGAGTGGCTACACCTTC.

The V gene is TRBV25-1, the J gene TRBJ1-2; D uncertain. The V gene lost 1 base and the J gene lost 7 bases, with 19 bases spanning the gap. The CDR3 runs 16 residues. In germline, CDR1 is MGHDK, CDR2 SYGVNS. CDR3 sequence (DNA): TGTGCCAGCAGTGAATCGGGAGGTTTCCTCCCGAGTGGCTACACCTTC. The encoded protein is CASSESGGFLPSGYTF.

The chain joins TRBV25-1 to TRBJ2-7, with D possibly matching TRBD2 (6 bases). Deletions cut 3 bases from V and 0 bases from J, with 6 bases between. Germline V gene data show CDR1 as MGHDK and CDR2 as SYGVNS. This CDR3 is built from 13 residues. The CDR3 nucleotides are TGTGCCAGCAGTGACGGGAGCTCCTACGAGCAGTACTTC. The encoded protein is CASSDGSSYEQYF.

The chain uses TRBV19 and TRBJ2-1; TRBD1 agrees at 8 bases. The J segment lost 9 bases and the V segment lost 3 bases, leaving 7 bases of the junction unmatched. Per the germline V gene, CDR1 is LNHDA and CDR2 is SQIVND (reference sequence). The CDR3 contains 14 residues. Here the CDR3 reads CASSMGRDRSEQFF. Written as DNA, the CDR3 is TGTGCCAGTAGTATGGGACGGGACAGGAGTGAGCAGTTCTTC. Supplemented by reference TRBV19 and TRBJ2-1, the full variable domain reads DGGITQSPKYLFRKEGQNVTLSCEQNLNHDAMYWYRQDPGQGLRLIYYSQIVNDFQKGDIAEGYSVSREKKESFPLTVTSAQKNPTAFYLCASSMGRDRSEQFFGPGTRLTVL.

J is TRBJ2-7 and V is TRBV7-9; TRBD1 matches at 7 bases. This CDR3 is built from 15 residues. The V and J ends lost 4 bases and 0 bases, in that order; junction bases with no gene match: 6. In germline, CDR1 is SEHNR, CDR2 FQNEAQ (reference sequence). The CDR3 here is CASSYRDSSSYEQYF. CDR3 nucleotides: TGTGCCAGCAGCTATCGGGACAGTTCCTCCTACGAGCAGTACTTC.

This chain joins TRBV5-1 and TRBJ2-7, with D perhaps TRBD2 (5 bases). This CDR3 has 17 residues. The germline gives CDR1 SGHRS, CDR2 YFSETQ. Trimming shortened V by 4 bases and J by 6 bases, and 26 bases separated the two germline ends. The CDR3 spells CASSPYSAGHPVGEQYV. The CDR3 DNA reads as TGCGCCAGCAGCCCCTACTCGGCGGGCCATCCCGTAGGCGAGCAGTACGTC.